The 15 T cell receptor beta chains reported below all come from one sample, sequenced in a study of T cell repertoires in cytomegalovirus infection. TCRdb re-called the reads with MiXCR, one entry per CDR3 protein. This table holds roughly 920,000 distinct CDR3 sequences, around a third found once. No antigen has been identified for these receptors. The starting material was cultured CD8+ T cells from PBMCs, obtained from culture after CMV antigen stimulation. The source of these receptors is a human donor in good health (CMV status not recorded). Some clones in this sample may be carry-over from other donors' samples.

This clonotype was recorded a few times. J is TRBJ2-1 and V is TRBV6-8; 7 positions match TRBD1. The CDR3 sequence is 19 residues long. Germline V gene sequence: CDR1 MNHGY, CDR2 SAAAGT. J was trimmed by 3 bases and V by 5 bases; bases with no gene match: 19. The CDR3 spells CASSHRGTDPLYYYNEQFF. In DNA, the CDR3 is TGTGCCAGCAGTCATAGGGGGACAGATCCCTTATATTACTACAATGAGCAGTTCTTC.

Comment on this clonotype: The junction shows a germline mismatch at one end, possibly a read error. The CDR3 here is CASNQADNEQFF. The CDR3, as DNA: TGCGCCAGCAACCAAGCGGACAATGAGCAGTTCTTC. This sequence joins TRBV4-1 and TRBJ2-1, with TRBD2 as a possible D gene (5 bases). The CDR3 spans 12 residues. Germline-derived CDR1 and CDR2 are MGHRA and YSYEKL.

The chain combines TRBV7-6 with TRBJ2-2; D is perhaps TRBD1 or TRBD2 (5 bases each). The CDR3 totals 16 residues. The germline gives CDR1 SGHVS, CDR2 FNYEAQ. Trimming removed 0 bases from V and 0 bases from J, with 8 bases in between. The CDR3 sequence: CASSLARDPNTGELFF. The CDR3 DNA reads as TGTGCCAGCAGCTTAGCTAGGGACCCGAACACCGGGGAGCTGTTTTTT.

This clonotype was counted ten times or more. The chain combines TRBV7-6 with TRBJ1-4; D may be TRBD1 (5 bases). V was pared by 7 bases and J by 4 bases, with 22 bases between. CDR3 length: 17 amino acids. The germline CDR1 and CDR2 sequences are SGHVS and FNYEAQ. The CDR3 nucleotides read TGTGCCAGCACCCTAGGGCCCAGGACGGGGCTTAATGAAAAACTGTTTTTT. It is translated as CASTLGPRTGLNEKLFF.

This chain uses TRBV6-5 with TRBJ1-1; possibly TRBD1 for D (6 bases). V was shortened by 6 bases and J by 5 bases, with 10 bases between the two germline ends. Germline-derived CDR1 and CDR2 are MNHEY and SVGAGI. The CDR3 length is 12 residues. Here the CDR3 DNA reads TGTGCCAGCAGACAGGGTATTACTGAAGCTTTCTTT. It codes for CASRQGITEAFF.

This chain uses TRBV6-1 with TRBJ2-7; D is possibly TRBD1 (5 bases). There are 15 residues in the CDR3. V dropped 3 bases and J dropped 0 bases, with 12 bases sitting between them. Germline CDR1 and CDR2: MNHNS and SASEGT. CDR3 region: CASSEGLSSSYEQYV. The CDR3 DNA reads as TGTGCCAGCAGTGAGGGGCTCTCTAGCTCCTACGAGCAGTACGTC.

This clonotype showed up many times. J is TRBJ2-5 and V is TRBV7-2, with D hard to call. Germline V gene data show CDR1 as SGHTA and CDR2 as FQGNSA. Trimming took off 0 bases at V and 4 bases at J, with 9 bases between the two ends. This CDR3 region has 14 residues. The CDR3: CASSLAGVGETQYF. Here the CDR3 DNA reads TGTGCCAGCAGCTTAGCTGGGGTGGGAGAGACCCAGTACTTC.

This clonotype was seen more than once but under ten times. The rearrangement links TRBV19 to TRBJ2-1; 10 positions agree with TRBD2. V gave up 4 bases and J gave up 3 bases; unmatched junction bases: 6. The CDR3 runs 16 residues. From germline, CDR1 is LNHDA and CDR2 SQIVND (reference sequence). The CDR3 sequence is CASSTTQRGGYNEQFF. The CDR3, as DNA: TGTGCCAGTAGTACCACCCAGCGGGGGGGCTACAATGAGCAGTTCTTC.

The table lists this clonotype with a few counts. This chain joins TRBV6-2 or TRBV6-3 and TRBJ1-5; 9 bases line up with TRBD1. V was pared by 6 bases and J by 6 bases, with 6 bases of the junction left unmatched. The CDR3 runs to 14 residues. Germline V gene data show CDR1 as MNHEY and CDR2 as SVGEGT. The CDR3 DNA sequence: TGTGCCAGCAGCCCCGACAGGGGGAGTCAGCCCCAGCATTTT. Encoded protein: CASSPDRGSQPQHF.

This clonotype was counted ten times or more. The rearrangement uses TRBV2 and TRBJ1-2, with 7 bases lining up with TRBD1. Germline CDR1 SNHLY, CDR2 FYNNEI. This CDR3 is 15 amino acids long. Trimming removed 4 bases from V and 8 bases from J; junction bases left unmatched: 13. The CDR3, as DNA: TGTGCCAGCAGTGGACAGGGTTTGATCGCCGTGGGCTACACCTTC. Translation gives CASSGQGLIAVGYTF. Using reference TRBV2 and TRBJ1-2 for the parts outside the CDR3, the full variable domain is EPEVTQTPSHQVTQMGQEVILRCVPISNHLYFYWYRQILGQKVEFLVSFYNNEISEKSEIFDDQFSVERPDGSNFTLKIRSTKLEDSAMYFCASSGQGLIAVGYTFGSGTRLTVV.

This clonotype was picked up a small number of times. The rearrangement links TRBV13 to TRBJ1-2; tentative D call: TRBD1 (5 bases). Between the trimmed V and J ends, which lost 0 bases and 4 bases, there was a span of 9 bases. The CDR3 runs to 14 residues. CDR1 is PRHDT, CDR2 FYEKMQ, per germline (reference sequence). DNA for the CDR3: TGTGCCAGCAGCTTAGGCGGGACTTCCTATGGCTACACCTTC. It is translated as CASSLGGTSYGYTF.

Ten or more counts support this clonotype. The chain has TRBV7-9 and TRBJ1-5, with 9 bases that match TRBD1. Germline CDR1 is SEHNR and CDR2 is FQNEAQ (reference sequence). The J segment lost 5 bases and the V segment lost 5 bases, leaving 4 bases of the junction unmatched. The CDR3 totals 14 residues. The CDR3 loop is CASSAGTGHQPQHF. CDR3 DNA sequence: TGTGCCAGCAGCGCCGGGACAGGGCATCAGCCCCAGCATTTT.

This clonotype was observed at least ten times. The chain uses TRBV27 and TRBJ2-6; 8 nucleotides match TRBD1. This CDR3 spans 19 amino acids. V shed 5 bases, J shed 2 bases, and the junction held 14 bases outside the gene matches. In germline, CDR1 is MNHEY, CDR2 SMNVEV (reference sequence). This chain's CDR3 is CASSPRTGWRATGANVLTF. CDR3 nucleotides: TGTGCCAGCAGTCCCAGGACAGGGTGGCGGGCAACTGGGGCCAACGTCCTGACTTTC.

In this sample, this clonotype turned up a few times. The genes are TRBV28 and TRBJ2-7; unclear D gene. CDR3 size: 11 residues. V lost 5 bases and J 4 bases, leaving 6 bases between the germline ends. Germline V lookup: CDR1 MDHEN, CDR2 SYDVKM. For the CDR3, the DNA is TGTGCCAGCAGTGCCCTTTACGAGCAGTACGTC. Translating it yields CASSALYEQYV.

This clonotype was observed a few times. The genes are TRBV12-3 or TRBV12-4 and TRBJ1-1; no reliable D call. Trimming cost V 7 bases and J 3 bases, with 15 bases left between them. CDR3 length equals 14 residues. CDR3 coding DNA: TGTGCCAGCAAGAGTAGCAGTCTTGACACTGAAGCTTTCTTT. Translating it yields CASKSSSLDTEAFF.